This T cell receptor (beta chain) comes out of a study of cytomegalovirus exposure and HLA in healthy donors. The study ran its PCR with 60 Vbeta and 13 Jbeta primers. The data were produced by immunoSEQ multiplex PCR, yet TCRdb's version contains in-frame clones alone and is incomplete. This table has some 150,000 clones, around 78% appearing once. CDR3 size: 15 residues. J was trimmed by 6 bases and V by 4 bases; bases with no gene match: 13. Germline CDR1 is SGHRS and CDR2 is YFSETQ. The clonotype was recovered from a female donor in good health and CMV-seropositive. Material: PBMCs. This chain uses TRBV5-1 with TRBJ2-7; TRBD1 agrees at 7 bases. CDR3 DNA sequence: TGCGCCAGCAGCCAACCAGGGGGTAGCCTTCGCGAGCAGTACTTC. This translates into CASSQPGGSLREQYF.